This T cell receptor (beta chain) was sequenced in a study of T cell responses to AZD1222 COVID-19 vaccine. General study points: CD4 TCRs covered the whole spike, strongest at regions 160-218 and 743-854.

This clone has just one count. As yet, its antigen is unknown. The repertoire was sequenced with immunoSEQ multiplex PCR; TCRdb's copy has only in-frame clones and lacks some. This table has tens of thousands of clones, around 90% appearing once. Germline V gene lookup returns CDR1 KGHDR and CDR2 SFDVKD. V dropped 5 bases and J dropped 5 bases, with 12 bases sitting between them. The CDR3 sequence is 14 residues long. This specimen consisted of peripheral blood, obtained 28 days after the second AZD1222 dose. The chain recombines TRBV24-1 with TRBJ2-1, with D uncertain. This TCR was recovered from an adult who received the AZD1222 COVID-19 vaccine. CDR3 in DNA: TGTGCCACCAGTGTCCCAGGACCAAACAATGAGCAGTTCTTC. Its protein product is CATSVPGPNNEQFF.